Here is one T cell receptor beta chain with its context. This record comes from a study of blood T cell repertoires in COVID-19. Study details: Samples taken during acute and convalescent COVID-19 were collected in the United States, Italy and Spain. T cells, B-cell-depleted T cells, or PBMCs supplied cDNA or gDNA.

How the authors handled the data: Counts of nucleated cells, estimated from reference gene primer amplification, were obtained. Sequencing was performed with immunoSEQ multiplex PCR; in TCRdb, only in-frame clones are kept and a portion is missing. Clonal size and the V and J genes are those of that table, whereas D and trimming came from the DNA. The profile shows about 190,000 clones, under 90% of them singletons. Germline loops: CDR1 MNHEY, CDR2 SVGEGT. CDR3 length: 15 amino acids. The J segment lost 1 base and the V segment lost 5 bases, leaving 6 bases of the junction unmatched. The material sequenced was peripheral blood. The TCR comes from a middle-aged man with acute or convalescent COVID-19. The genes are TRBV6-2 or TRBV6-3 and TRBJ2-7, with 9 nucleotides matching TRBD2. CDR3 nucleotide sequence: TGTGCCAGCAGTACCACTAGCGGGCATTCCTACGAGCAGTACTTC. It yields the protein CASSTTSGHSYEQYF.